This is a list of T cell receptor beta chains from one sample in a study of blood T cells in healthy people across ages. TCRdb passed the 5' RACE reads through MiXCR, listing each CDR3 protein once. The table shows 1.8 million or so distinct CDR3 sequences, with roughly 43% occurring only once. The material sequenced was blood. The receptor source for this set is a human donor in good health. CDR3s include the opening cysteine and the closing phenylalanine or tryptophan. The D gene is left open where the match is weak. Size is stated for part of the rows, as once, few or many counts, or as a class when the clone is expanded.

j_call: TRBJ2-5
clone_size: .
d_call: TRBD2
v_call: TRBV11-2
cdr3_nt: TGTGCCAGCAGCTTAGGAGGGCTAGCGGGGGGGATAATGGAGACCCAGTACTTC
cdr3_aa: CASSLGGLAGGIMETQYF

j_call: TRBJ2-3
clone_size: .
d_call: TRBD1
v_call: TRBV3-1
cdr3_nt: TGTGCCAGCAGCCAACAAACCGCCGGGACAGCTGAGACTGTCCCCTGGGGGGATACGCAGTATTTT
cdr3_aa: CASSQQTAGTAETVPWGDTQYF

j_call: TRBJ2-3
clone_size: .
d_call: .
v_call: TRBV20-1
cdr3_nt: TGCAGTGCGAGCGATCTACTAGTGACTACGGATACGCAGTATTTT
cdr3_aa: CSASDLLVTTDTQYF

j_call: TRBJ1-1
clone_size: many
d_call: .
v_call: TRBV7-2
cdr3_nt: TGTGCCAGCAGCCTACAGACGTCCGTCACTGAAGCTTTCTTT
cdr3_aa: CASSLQTSVTEAFF

j_call: TRBJ2-3
clone_size: .
d_call: .
v_call: TRBV7-2
cdr3_nt: TGTGCCAGCAGCGCTCAGGGGATCTTCACAGATACGCAGTATTTT
cdr3_aa: CASSAQGIFTDTQYF

j_call: TRBJ2-1
clone_size: .
d_call: .
v_call: TRBV7-9
cdr3_nt: TGTGCCAGCGGCCCCGTTGGGAGCTCCTACAATGAGCAGTTCTTC
cdr3_aa: CASGPVGSSYNEQFF

j_call: TRBJ2-7
clone_size: few
d_call: .
v_call: TRBV7-2
cdr3_nt: TGTGCCAGCAGCTTTAAAATTGTCGGGGACGAGCAGTACTTC
cdr3_aa: CASSFKIVGDEQYF

j_call: TRBJ2-7
clone_size: .
d_call: .
v_call: TRBV18
cdr3_nt: TGTGCCAGCTCACCACGGCTCGAGGGGGGCTCGGGCGAGCAGTACTTC
cdr3_aa: CASSPRLEGGSGEQYF

j_call: TRBJ2-7
clone_size: .
d_call: .
v_call: TRBV28
cdr3_nt: TGTGCCAGCAGTTTCCAAGTCTTCGAAGGACCCATACTTACCTACGAGCAGTACTTC
cdr3_aa: CASSFQVFEGPILTYEQYF

j_call: TRBJ2-3
clone_size: few
d_call: TRBD2
v_call: TRBV2
cdr3_nt: TGTGCCAGCAGTGGGGGACTAGCGGGGGGCCGTACAGATACGCAGTATTTT
cdr3_aa: CASSGGLAGGRTDTQYF

j_call: TRBJ2-1
clone_size: .
d_call: TRBD2
v_call: TRBV20-1
cdr3_nt: TGCAGTGCCAAACTGGCGGGGGGACACAATGAGCAGTTCTTC
cdr3_aa: CSAKLAGGHNEQFF

j_call: TRBJ1-5
clone_size: .
d_call: .
v_call: TRBV20-1
cdr3_nt: TGCAGTGCTAGATCCGGGGAGGGTCAGCCCCAGCATTTT
cdr3_aa: CSARSGEGQPQHF

j_call: TRBJ2-1
clone_size: .
d_call: TRBD1
v_call: TRBV29-1
cdr3_nt: TGCAGCGTGGCAGACAGGGGAGGTATGAATGAGCAGTTCTTC
cdr3_aa: CSVADRGGMNEQFF

j_call: TRBJ1-2
clone_size: .
d_call: TRBD1
v_call: TRBV24-1
cdr3_nt: TGTGCCACCAACCGACAGGGTACAAGCTATGGCTACACCTTC
cdr3_aa: CATNRQGTSYGYTF

j_call: TRBJ1-1
clone_size: few
d_call: TRBD1
v_call: TRBV5-5
cdr3_nt: TGTGCCAGCAGCTTGCGGGACAGCCGAGCTCCGAACACTGAAGCTTTCTTT
cdr3_aa: CASSLRDSRAPNTEAFF

j_call: TRBJ2-1
clone_size: .
d_call: .
v_call: TRBV20-1
cdr3_nt: TGCAGTGCTAGAGATACGCTTAGGTTGGGGGGTGAGCAGTTCTTC
cdr3_aa: CSARDTLRLGGEQFF

j_call: TRBJ2-7
clone_size: .
d_call: .
v_call: TRBV5-1
cdr3_nt: TGCGCCAGCTCGGGGCAGGGCTTTAATTACGAGCAGTACTTC
cdr3_aa: CASSGQGFNYEQYF

j_call: TRBJ1-1
clone_size: .
d_call: .
v_call: TRBV11-2
cdr3_nt: TGTGCCAGCAGCTTAGCCCAAGACCGGACTGAAGCTTTCTTT
cdr3_aa: CASSLAQDRTEAFF

j_call: TRBJ2-5
clone_size: .
d_call: .
v_call: TRBV20-1
cdr3_nt: TGCAGTGCTAGCAGTTCCTGGGGCCTTCGAGAGCAGTACTTC
cdr3_aa: CSASSSWGLREQYF

j_call: TRBJ1-2
clone_size: few
d_call: .
v_call: TRBV11-2
cdr3_nt: TGTGCCAGCACCCCTCACCCGTATGGCTACACCTTC
cdr3_aa: CASTPHPYGYTF

j_call: TRBJ2-5
clone_size: .
d_call: .
v_call: TRBV7-2
cdr3_nt: TGTGCCAGCCGCCGGGGTTTGGGGGAGACCCAGTACTTC
cdr3_aa: CASRRGLGETQYF

j_call: TRBJ1-5
clone_size: .
d_call: TRBD1
v_call: TRBV28
cdr3_nt: TGTGCCAGCAGTACTAGACAGGGTATGGGCAATCAGCCCCAGCATTTT
cdr3_aa: CASSTRQGMGNQPQHF

j_call: TRBJ2-1
clone_size: .
d_call: .
v_call: TRBV2
cdr3_nt: TGTGCCAGCAGTACGACTCTTTACAATGAGCAGTTCTTC
cdr3_aa: CASSTTLYNEQFF

j_call: TRBJ1-2
clone_size: few
d_call: .
v_call: TRBV7-2
cdr3_nt: TGTGCCAGCAGCCCGAAGGGGCCCTATGGCTACACCTTC
cdr3_aa: CASSPKGPYGYTF

j_call: TRBJ2-1
clone_size: few
d_call: TRBD1
v_call: TRBV29-1
cdr3_nt: TGCAGCGGAGGACAGGGTGCCGCCAATGAGCAGTTCTTC
cdr3_aa: CSGGQGAANEQFF

j_call: TRBJ2-3
clone_size: .
d_call: .
v_call: TRBV11-2
cdr3_nt: TGTGCCAGCAGCTTAAATTTATACAACACAGATACGCAGTATTTT
cdr3_aa: CASSLNLYNTDTQYF

j_call: TRBJ1-5
clone_size: .
d_call: TRBD1
v_call: TRBV20-1
cdr3_nt: TGCAGTGCACATGCAGGGGGAGGTCGCAATCAGCCCCAGCATTTT
cdr3_aa: CSAHAGGGRNQPQHF

j_call: TRBJ1-2
clone_size: few
d_call: TRBD1
v_call: TRBV30
cdr3_nt: TGTGCCTGGAATGACAGGGCCTATGGCTACACCTTC
cdr3_aa: CAWNDRAYGYTF

j_call: TRBJ1-4
clone_size: once
d_call: TRBD1
v_call: TRBV7-9
cdr3_nt: TGTGCCAGCAGCTTACAGGGACAGGGTAATGAAAAACTGTTTTTT
cdr3_aa: CASSLQGQGNEKLFF

j_call: TRBJ2-2
clone_size: .
d_call: TRBD2
v_call: TRBV2
cdr3_nt: TGTGCCAGCAGTGTCGGACTAGCGGCGACCGGGGAGCTGTTTTTT
cdr3_aa: CASSVGLAATGELFF

j_call: TRBJ1-2
clone_size: .
d_call: TRBD1
v_call: TRBV28
cdr3_nt: TGTGCCAGCAGATCTGGACAGGGACTTTCATCCTATGGCTACACCTTC
cdr3_aa: CASRSGQGLSSYGYTF

j_call: TRBJ1-1
clone_size: few
d_call: .
v_call: TRBV5-5
cdr3_nt: TGTGCCAGCAGCTTGGGGTCGGGCAGGGCGACTGAAGCTTTCTTT
cdr3_aa: CASSLGSGRATEAFF

j_call: TRBJ2-1
clone_size: few
d_call: .
v_call: TRBV9
cdr3_nt: TGTGCCAGCAGCGTAGGCGCCCTCGGGTACAATGAGCAGTTCTTC
cdr3_aa: CASSVGALGYNEQFF

j_call: TRBJ2-7
clone_size: .
d_call: .
v_call: TRBV29-1
cdr3_nt: TGCAGCGTTGAAGTGGCGGAAGCCTACGAGCAGTACTTC
cdr3_aa: CSVEVAEAYEQYF

j_call: TRBJ2-5
clone_size: many
d_call: TRBD2
v_call: TRBV29-1
cdr3_nt: TGCAGCGTGGGACTAGCGGGGTTACCGATGGAGACCCAGTACTTC
cdr3_aa: CSVGLAGLPMETQYF

j_call: TRBJ2-5
clone_size: few
d_call: TRBD2
v_call: TRBV29-1
cdr3_nt: TGCAGCGTTGGGCGGGCTAGCGGGGTCGGGGAGACCCAGTACTTC
cdr3_aa: CSVGRASGVGETQYF

j_call: TRBJ2-1
clone_size: .
d_call: TRBD2
v_call: TRBV20-1
cdr3_nt: TGCAGTGCTAGAGGCATAGCGGGGGGCCTTGAGCAGTTCTTC
cdr3_aa: CSARGIAGGLEQFF

j_call: TRBJ2-5
clone_size: .
d_call: .
v_call: TRBV7-9
cdr3_nt: TGTGCCAGCAGTTTAGAATACTCGACTACACAACAAGAGACCCAGTACTTC
cdr3_aa: CASSLEYSTTQQETQYF

j_call: TRBJ2-5
clone_size: .
d_call: TRBD2
v_call: TRBV6-5
cdr3_nt: TGTGCCAGCAGTTACTCGTGGGTAGCGGGGGTTTGGGAGACCCAGTACTTC
cdr3_aa: CASSYSWVAGVWETQYF

j_call: TRBJ1-4
clone_size: .
d_call: .
v_call: TRBV4-3
cdr3_nt: TGCGCCAGCAGCCAAGATACGGGCGAGTATGAAAAACTGTTTTTT
cdr3_aa: CASSQDTGEYEKLFF

j_call: TRBJ1-3
clone_size: .
d_call: .
v_call: TRBV10-3
cdr3_nt: TGTGCCATCAGTGAGCCTGGAAACACCATATATTTT
cdr3_aa: CAISEPGNTIYF

j_call: TRBJ1-4
clone_size: few
d_call: TRBD1
v_call: TRBV6-5
cdr3_nt: TGTGCCAGCAGTTACTCGGAGGGACAGGGGATCGAAAAACTGTTTTTT
cdr3_aa: CASSYSEGQGIEKLFF

j_call: TRBJ2-3
clone_size: once
d_call: TRBD2
v_call: TRBV20-1
cdr3_nt: TGCAGTGCTAGTCAGCGGGGGCAAGCTAGCACAGATACGCAGTATTTT
cdr3_aa: CSASQRGQASTDTQYF

j_call: TRBJ1-2
clone_size: .
d_call: TRBD1
v_call: TRBV7-2
cdr3_nt: TGTGCCAGCAGCCTAAGACAGGGAAGGAGCACCTTC
cdr3_aa: CASSLRQGRSTF

j_call: TRBJ2-7
clone_size: .
d_call: .
v_call: TRBV10-3
cdr3_nt: TGTGCCATCAGTGAGTGGGCAGCCGAGCAGTACTTC
cdr3_aa: CAISEWAAEQYF

j_call: TRBJ2-5
clone_size: few
d_call: .
v_call: TRBV29-1
cdr3_nt: TGCAGCGTTGTGGTATTTCTAGGGGAGACCCAGTACTTC
cdr3_aa: CSVVVFLGETQYF

j_call: TRBJ2-1
clone_size: .
d_call: .
v_call: TRBV5-1
cdr3_nt: TGCGCCAGCAGCTTGGGCTCGGCAAACAATGAGCAGTTCTTC
cdr3_aa: CASSLGSANNEQFF

j_call: TRBJ2-4
clone_size: few
d_call: TRBD1
v_call: TRBV7-3
cdr3_nt: TGTGCCAGCAGCCCCTCGGGACAGGGGTTAAACATTCAGTACTTC
cdr3_aa: CASSPSGQGLNIQYF

j_call: TRBJ1-6
clone_size: few
d_call: .
v_call: TRBV7-3
cdr3_nt: TGTGCCAGCAGCGAATATCCCTCGGGTAATTCACCCCTCCACTTT
cdr3_aa: CASSEYPSGNSPLHF

j_call: TRBJ1-2
clone_size: .
d_call: .
v_call: TRBV7-2
cdr3_nt: TGTGCCAGCAGCTCACAGGGTCCGGGTACGGATGGCTACACCTTC
cdr3_aa: CASSSQGPGTDGYTF

j_call: TRBJ2-7
clone_size: .
d_call: TRBD1
v_call: TRBV12-3/TRBV12-4
cdr3_nt: TGTGCCAGCAGTCCACAAAACAGGGGGCTCAGAGAGCAGTACTTC
cdr3_aa: CASSPQNRGLREQYF